This TCR beta chain was sequenced in a study of radiotherapy plus CTLA-4 blockade in lung cancer. Overall study: Objective responses were observed in 15% to 20% of patients, and disease control was achieved by roughly 29%. The study's findings and limits: Subsequent to radiotherapy plus ipilimumab, tumor-derived TCR clones underwent expansion in blood.

CTLA-4 blockade using ipilimumab, together with focal radiation, was received by patients with chemo-refractory metastatic non-small-cell lung cancer. The V gene lost 8 bases and the J gene lost 1 base, with 8 bases spanning the gap. Germline V gene sequence: CDR1 MRHNA, CDR2 SNTAGT. The CDR3 totals 12 residues. This clone was detected only a few times. Its target is not known. TCRdb's table, derived via immunoSEQ multiplex PCR, lists solely in-frame clones and lacks some. The data hold roughly 110,000 clones, with approximately 87% observed a single time. Source: peripheral blood, taken from a patient treated with radiotherapy plus ipilimumab. This TCR was sampled from a human donor with non-small cell lung cancer that progressed on radiotherapy plus ipilimumab. Some clones in this sample may be carry-over from other donors' samples. This chain joins TRBV6-4 and TRBJ1-1; D is uncertain. The CDR3: CASVLQNTEAFF. Here the CDR3 DNA reads TGTGCCAGCGTCCTGCAGAACACTGAAGCTTTCTTT.